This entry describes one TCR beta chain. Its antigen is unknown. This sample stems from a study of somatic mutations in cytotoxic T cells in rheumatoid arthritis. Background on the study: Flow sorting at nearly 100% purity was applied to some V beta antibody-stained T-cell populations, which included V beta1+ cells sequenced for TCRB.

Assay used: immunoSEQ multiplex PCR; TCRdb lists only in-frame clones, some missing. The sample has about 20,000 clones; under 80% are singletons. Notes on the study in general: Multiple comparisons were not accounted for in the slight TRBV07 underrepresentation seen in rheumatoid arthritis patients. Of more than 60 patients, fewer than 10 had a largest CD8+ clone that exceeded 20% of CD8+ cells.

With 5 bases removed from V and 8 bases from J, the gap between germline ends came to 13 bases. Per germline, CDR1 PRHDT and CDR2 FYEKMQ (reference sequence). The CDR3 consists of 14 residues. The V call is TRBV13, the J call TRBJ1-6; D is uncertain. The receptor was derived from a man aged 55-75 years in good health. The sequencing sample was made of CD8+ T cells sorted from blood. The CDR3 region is CASSGPRLDSPLHF. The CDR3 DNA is TGTGCCAGCAGCGGCCCGCGGCTCGATTCACCCCTCCACTTT.